The 28 T cell receptor beta chains given below trace back to one sample, sequenced in a study of cytomegalovirus exposure and HLA in healthy donors. Method: immunoSEQ multiplex PCR; TCRdb's copy keeps in-frame clones and lacks some. The data contain 100,000 to 120,000 clones, about nine tenths of them seen just once; the ten biggest clones take up 1.9%. Material for sequencing was PBMCs. The receptors come from a woman in her late teens or twenties in good health and CMV-seronegative.

The chain carries TRBV10-1 and TRBJ2-2, with no clear D. V was shortened by 0 bases and J by 3 bases, with 8 bases between the two germline ends. The CDR3 loop spans 15 amino acids. Germline CDR1 reads WNHNN; CDR2 reads SYGVQD (reference sequence). The chain's CDR3 is CASSESDSHTGELFF. The CDR3 DNA sequence: TGCGCCAGCAGTGAGTCAGACTCGCACACCGGGGAGCTGTTTTTT.

This sequence joins TRBV30 and TRBJ1-4, with 10 bases that match TRBD1. CDR1 is GTSNPN, CDR2 SVGIG, per germline (reference sequence). V was pared by 7 bases and J by 7 bases, with 9 bases of the junction left unmatched. The CDR3 sequence is 14 residues long. CDR3 sequence reads: CALETGGGSEKLFF. CDR3 DNA sequence: TGTGCCTTAGAGACAGGGGGCGGGAGTGAAAAACTGTTTTTT.

The chain links TRBV27 to TRBJ2-3; no reliable D call. The CDR3 loop spans 14 amino acids. Trimming cost V 3 bases and J 0 bases, with 7 bases left between them. Germline assignment: CDR1 MNHEY and CDR2 SMNVEV (reference sequence). The CDR3 sequence: CASSFFTSTDTQYF. The CDR3 nucleotides read TGTGCCAGCAGTTTCTTTACTAGCACAGATACGCAGTATTTT.

The J gene is TRBJ2-7, the V gene TRBV21-1; no DNA check was done on the table's D call, TRBD1. TRBV21-1 is a known pseudogene. The CDR3 has 14 amino acids. CDR3 in DNA: TGTGCCAGCTATTGTCAGGGTGTGTCTTACGAGCAGTACTTC. Translation gives CASYCQGVSYEQYF.

This clone was seen just once. The gene calls are TRBV5-6 and TRBJ2-7; TRBD2 matches 11 bases. The V segment lost 3 bases and the J segment 1 base; nucleotides outside the gene matches: 9. The CDR3 sequence is 17 residues long. Per germline, CDR1 SGHDT and CDR2 YYEEEE. The CDR3 protein is CASSSRLAGRNSYEQYF. CDR3 coding DNA: TGTGCCAGCAGCTCTAGACTAGCGGGGCGTAATTCCTACGAGCAGTACTTC. Combining the CDR3 with reference TRBV5-6 and TRBJ2-7 gives the whole variable domain DAGVTQSPTHLIKTRGQQVTLRCSPKSGHDTVSWYQQALGQGPQFIFQYYEEEERQRGNFPDRFSGHQFPNYSSELNVNALLLGDSALYLCASSSRLAGRNSYEQYFGPGTRLTVT.

V usage is TRBV5-1 and J usage is TRBJ2-5; D ambiguous. The CDR3 extends over 12 amino acids. CDR1 is SGHRS and CDR2 is YFSETQ in the germline V gene. Trimming took 1 base from V and 2 from J, leaving 3 bases between them. As DNA, the CDR3 is TGCGCCAGCAGCTTGATACAAGAGACCCAGTACTTC. Translated, it gives CASSLIQETQYF.

The rearrangement uses TRBV6-5 and TRBJ2-3, with TRBD2 matching over 10 bases. Trimming took 6 bases from V and 3 from J; bases not matched to a gene: 6. CDR1 and CDR2 (germline): MNHEY, SVGAGI. The CDR3 length is 15 residues. CDR3 sequence: CASRPSGGATDTQYF. CDR3 sequence (DNA): TGTGCCAGCAGGCCAAGCGGGGGGGCAACAGATACGCAGTATTTT.

A few counts support this clone. This chain links TRBV5-1 with TRBJ1-5; D is possibly TRBD1 (5 bases). With 4 bases removed from V and 4 bases from J, the gap between germline ends came to 9 bases. CDR1 is SGHRS and CDR2 is YFSETQ in the germline V gene. CDR3 length: 13 amino acids. The chain's CDR3 is CASSLDINQPQHF. DNA of the CDR3: TGCGCCAGCAGCCTGGACATAAATCAGCCCCAGCATTTT.

Only a few counts were recorded for this clone. The rearrangement joins TRBV18 to TRBJ2-7; 7 nucleotides agree with TRBD1. Germline V gene lookup returns CDR1 KGHSH and CDR2 LQKENI. The ends lost 3 bases at V and 0 bases at J; junction bases unmatched: 2. The length of the CDR3 is 14 residues. Written as DNA, the CDR3 is TGTGCCAGCTCACCCCGGGACAGCTCCTACGAGCAGTACTTC. Translated: CASSPRDSSYEQYF.

The chain couples TRBV19 to TRBJ1-3, with 8 positions matching TRBD1. V dropped 7 bases and J dropped 0; count of bases not matched to a gene: 8. CDR1 and CDR2 from the germline V gene are LNHDA and SQIVND (reference sequence). The CDR3 is made up of 16 amino acids. This CDR3 is CASTATGVLSGNTIYF. The CDR3 DNA reads TGTGCCAGTACCGCGACAGGGGTCCTCTCTGGAAACACCATATATTTT.

This clone was seen a handful of times. CDR3 loop: CASSTGGYEQYF. The DNA of the CDR3 is TGTGCCAGCAGTACAGGGGGCTACGAGCAGTACTTC. The genes are TRBV28 and TRBJ2-7; 8 nucleotides align to TRBD1. This CDR3 spans 12 amino acids. CDR1 and CDR2 (germline): MDHEN, SYDVKM. V lost 5 bases to trimming and J lost 3 bases; unmatched junction nucleotides: 0.

This chain joins TRBV4-3 and TRBJ2-7, with 11 bases that match TRBD1. There are 16 residues in the CDR3. CDR1 and CDR2 from the germline V gene are LGHNA and YSLEER. J was trimmed by 2 bases and V by 4 bases; bases with no gene match: 7. Here the CDR3 reads CASSRGAGQGAYEQYF. In DNA form, the CDR3 reads TGCGCCAGCAGCCGAGGGGCGGGACAGGGGGCCTACGAGCAGTACTTC.

The chain recombines TRBV27 with TRBJ2-7, with TRBD1 matching over 7 bases. Germline assignment: CDR1 MNHEY and CDR2 SMNVEV (reference sequence). The CDR3 extends over 15 amino acids. Trimming at V came to 6 bases and at J to 0 bases, leaving 8 bases not matched to a gene. Here the CDR3 DNA reads TGTGCCAGCAGGGAGCAGACAGGGAACTCCTACGAGCAGTACTTC. As protein: CASREQTGNSYEQYF.

DNA of the CDR3: TGCGCCAGCAGTCGAGCCGACGCAGACAGGGGTTCCTACGAGCAGTACTTC. It specifies CASSRADADRGSYEQYF. This rearrangement joins TRBV23-1 to TRBJ2-7; 8 nucleotides line up with TRBD1. TRBV23-1 is an ORF for which the function is uncertain. V was clipped by 4 bases and J by 1 base; unmatched bases: 12. The CDR3 length is 17 residues.

Only one count was recorded for this clone. The same CDR3 can be traced to other DNA sequences in this sample. This sequence joins TRBV5-1 and TRBJ2-2; the D gene is possibly TRBD2 (5 bases). Germline V CDR1 and CDR2: SGHRS, YFSETQ. The V end lost 5 bases, the J end lost 2 bases, and 10 bases lay between the germline ends. This CDR3 contains 14 residues. Here the CDR3 reads CASRGGGNTGELFF. CDR3 bases: TGCGCCAGCAGAGGCGGAGGCAACACCGGGGAGCTGTTTTTT.

The chain joins TRBV11-2 to TRBJ2-7; 10 bases match TRBD2. Germline values: CDR1 SGHAT, CDR2 FQNNGV. CDR3 size: 14 residues. V shed 2 bases and J 8 bases; nucleotides not matched to a gene: 6. In DNA form, the CDR3 reads TGTGCCAGCAGCTTAACGGGACTAGCGCATCAGCAGTACTTC. Translating gives CASSLTGLAHQQYF.

V gene TRBV28 combines with J gene TRBJ2-3, with a possible D match to TRBD2 (5 bases). The CDR3 is 15 residues long. CDR1 is MDHEN and CDR2 is SYDVKM in the germline V gene. V shed 2 bases and J shed 6 bases, with 15 bases lying between them. CDR3 sequence (DNA): TGTGCCAGCAGTTTAAACGCCGGGGAGAGGGATACGCAGTATTTT. Its translation is CASSLNAGERDTQYF.

CDR3 protein: CASSLGTYGQGSNQPQHF. The CDR3, as DNA: TGTGCCAGCAGCTTAGGTACCTACGGACAGGGAAGCAATCAGCCCCAGCATTTT. V usage is TRBV7-8 and J usage is TRBJ1-5; 8 positions agree with TRBD1. The CDR3 runs to 18 residues. Germline CDR1 and CDR2: SGHVS and FQNEAQ. J was trimmed by 1 base and V by 1 base; bases with no gene match: 9.

The DNA of the CDR3 is TGTGCCAGCACTCCGAGACTAGAGGGAGAGACCCAGTACTTC. Protein product: CASTPRLEGETQYF. V is TRBV6-5 and J is TRBJ2-5, with D possibly matching TRBD2 (6 bases). V was pared by 7 bases and J by 4 bases, with 16 bases between. Germline CDR1 is MNHEY and CDR2 is SVGAGI. The CDR3 runs to 14 residues.

The V and J genes are TRBV7-3 and TRBJ1-2, with 12 bases aligning to TRBD1. CDR3 length: 14 amino acids. CDR1 is SGHTA and CDR2 is FQGTGA in the germline V gene. The J segment lost 8 bases and the V segment lost 6 bases, leaving 7 bases of the junction unmatched. The CDR3 sequence is CASRPGTGGYGYTF. CDR3 nucleotides: TGTGCCAGCAGACCCGGGACAGGGGGCTACGGCTACACCTTC.

The rearrangement uses TRBV5-1 and TRBJ1-1, with D tentatively TRBD1 (6 bases). Trimming shortened V by 4 bases and J by 6 bases, and 16 bases separated the two germline ends. Germline values: CDR1 SGHRS, CDR2 YFSETQ. This CDR3 has 14 amino acids. CDR3 sequence (DNA): TGCGCCAGCAGCGTACAGGGCGTCTCCGCTGAAGCTTTCTTT. Protein sequence: CASSVQGVSAEAFF. Variable domain in full (rest from reference TRBV5-1 and TRBJ1-1): KAGVTQTPRYLIKTRGQQVTLSCSPISGHRSVSWYQQTPGQGLQFLFEYFSETQRNKGNFPGRFSGRQFSNSRSEMNVSTLELGDSALYLCASSVQGVSAEAFFGQGTRLTVV.

The gene calls are TRBV6-5 and TRBJ2-7; 10 bases match TRBD2. V dropped 6 bases and J dropped 6; count of bases not matched to a gene: 8. CDR3 length equals 14 residues. CDR1 is MNHEY and CDR2 is SVGAGI in the germline V gene. CDR3 residues: CASRPSGSRGEQYF. In DNA, the CDR3 is TGTGCCAGCAGGCCTAGCGGGAGCCGGGGCGAGCAGTACTTC.

This chain connects TRBV4-3 to TRBJ2-5, with 10 bases fitting TRBD1. Germline values: CDR1 LGHNA, CDR2 YSLEER. CDR3 length equals 16 residues. V dropped 3 bases and J dropped 5; count of bases not matched to a gene: 9. The CDR3, as DNA: TGCGCCAGCAGCCAGGGGGCCCGACAGGGGGCGGAGACCCAGTACTTC. Its translation: CASSQGARQGAETQYF.

The chain is built from TRBV5-1 and TRBJ2-5, with D uncertain. The germline gives CDR1 SGHRS, CDR2 YFSETQ. The CDR3 consists of 14 residues. The V end lost 0 bases, the J end lost 1 base, and 7 bases lay between the germline ends. The CDR3 protein is CASSLGPFQETQYF. In nucleotides, the CDR3 is TGCGCCAGCAGCTTGGGGCCCTTCCAAGAGACCCAGTACTTC.

This clone was counted once. V is TRBV4-1 and J is TRBJ1-2; unclear D gene. V lost 0 bases, J lost 0 bases, and 26 bases lay in between. CDR3 length: 21 residues. Germline CDR1 and CDR2: MGHRA and YSYEKL. In nucleotides, the CDR3 is TGCGCCAGCAGCCAAGATTGGGTCGGTCCCCTCGGCAGGCCACCTAACTATGGCTACACCTTC. This translates into CASSQDWVGPLGRPPNYGYTF.

The CDR3 coding sequence is TGTGCCAGCAGCTTCAATCTCCAGGGTGTAGACACTGAAGCTTTCTTT. Its translation is CASSFNLQGVDTEAFF. The V gene is TRBV11-2, the J gene TRBJ1-1, with D tentatively TRBD1 (5 bases). CDR1 SGHAT and CDR2 FQNNGV come from the germline V gene. There are 16 residues in the CDR3. The V gene lost 3 bases and the J gene lost 3 bases, with 17 bases spanning the gap.

This chain connects TRBV2 to TRBJ2-6; D might be TRBD2 (8 bases). V was trimmed by 7 bases and J by 3 bases, leaving 22 bases between them. Germline V CDR1 and CDR2: SNHLY, FYNNEI. The CDR3 totals 18 residues. Written as DNA, the CDR3 is TGTGCCAGCACAAGGGGGCAAGCGGGAGTTTTTGGGGCCAACGTCCTGACTTTC. Amino acids: CASTRGQAGVFGANVLTF.

This clone has a handful of counts. The sample carries other DNA sequences with the same CDR3. The CDR3: CATSRGTSGSYEQYF. CDR3 sequence (DNA): TGTGCCACCAGCAGAGGGACTAGCGGGAGTTACGAGCAGTACTTC. The V gene is TRBV15, the J gene TRBJ2-7, with 13 positions matching TRBD2. J gave up 4 bases and V 1 base, and 1 base lay outside the gene matches. From germline, CDR1 is LNHNV and CDR2 YYDKDF (reference sequence). CDR3 size: 15 residues.